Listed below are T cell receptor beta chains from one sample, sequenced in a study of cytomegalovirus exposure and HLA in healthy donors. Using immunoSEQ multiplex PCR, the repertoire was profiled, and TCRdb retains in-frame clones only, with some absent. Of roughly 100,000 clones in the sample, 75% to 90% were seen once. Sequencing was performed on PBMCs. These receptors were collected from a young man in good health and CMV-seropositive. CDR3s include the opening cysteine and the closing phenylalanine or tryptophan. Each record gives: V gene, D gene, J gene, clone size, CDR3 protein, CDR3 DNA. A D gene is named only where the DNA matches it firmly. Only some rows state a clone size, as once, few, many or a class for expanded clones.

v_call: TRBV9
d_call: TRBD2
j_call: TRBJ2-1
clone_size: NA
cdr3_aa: CASSVSGESYNEQFF
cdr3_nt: TGTGCCAGCAGCGTTAGCGGGGAGTCCTACAATGAGCAGTTCTTC

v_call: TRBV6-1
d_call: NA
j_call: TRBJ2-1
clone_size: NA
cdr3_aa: CASRRGLNNEQFF
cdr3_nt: TGTGCCAGCAGGCGGGGGCTTAACAATGAGCAGTTCTTC

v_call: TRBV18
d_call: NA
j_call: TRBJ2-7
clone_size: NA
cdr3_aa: CASTDRDTTYEQYF
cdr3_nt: TGTGCCAGCACCGACCGGGACACCACCTACGAGCAGTACTTC

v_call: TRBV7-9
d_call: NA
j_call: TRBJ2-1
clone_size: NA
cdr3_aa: CASSPRGLRGNEQFF
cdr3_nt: TGTGCCAGCAGCCCAAGGGGGCTGCGGGGAAATGAGCAGTTCTTC

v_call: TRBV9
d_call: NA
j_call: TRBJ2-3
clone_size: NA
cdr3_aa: CASSGPGTPSTDTQYF
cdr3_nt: TGTGCCAGCAGCGGGCCCGGGACACCTAGCACAGATACGCAGTATTTT

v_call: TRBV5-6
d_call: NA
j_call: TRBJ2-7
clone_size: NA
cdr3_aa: CASSLDQGGLNEQYF
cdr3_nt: TGTGCCAGCAGCTTGGATCAGGGTGGGTTGAACGAGCAGTACTTC

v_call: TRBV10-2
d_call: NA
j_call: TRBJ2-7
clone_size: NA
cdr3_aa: CASSEDLYEQYF
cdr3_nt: TGCGCCAGCAGTGAAGACTTATACGAGCAGTACTTC

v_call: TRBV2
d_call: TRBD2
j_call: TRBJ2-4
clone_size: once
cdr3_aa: CASSSSGLAKNIQYF
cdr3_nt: TGTGCCAGCAGTTCTAGCGGACTAGCCAAAAACATTCAGTACTTC

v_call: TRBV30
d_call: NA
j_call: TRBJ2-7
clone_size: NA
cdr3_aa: CAWSDGWEQYF
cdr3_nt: TGTGCCTGGAGTGACGGGTGGGAGCAGTACTTC

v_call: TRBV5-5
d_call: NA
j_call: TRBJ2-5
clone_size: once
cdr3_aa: CASSEDLSTQYF
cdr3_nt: TGTGCCAGCAGCGAGGACTTGAGCACCCAGTACTTC

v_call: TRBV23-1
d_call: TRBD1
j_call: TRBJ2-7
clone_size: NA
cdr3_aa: CASSQGRQGRPYEQYF
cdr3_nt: TGCGCCAGCAGTCAAGGGAGACAGGGGCGACCCTACGAGCAGTACTTC

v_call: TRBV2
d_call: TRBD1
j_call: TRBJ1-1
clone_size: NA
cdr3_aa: CASQTGENTEAFF
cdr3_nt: TGTGCCAGTCAGACAGGGGAAAACACTGAAGCTTTCTTT

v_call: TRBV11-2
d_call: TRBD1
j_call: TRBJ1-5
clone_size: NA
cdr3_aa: CASSLGGTGLQPQHF
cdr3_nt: TGTGCCAGCAGCTTAGGAGGGACAGGGTTACAGCCCCAGCATTTT

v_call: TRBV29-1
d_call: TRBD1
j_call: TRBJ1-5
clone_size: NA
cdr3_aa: CSVATGDNQPQHF
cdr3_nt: TGCAGCGTCGCCACAGGGGATAATCAGCCCCAGCATTTT

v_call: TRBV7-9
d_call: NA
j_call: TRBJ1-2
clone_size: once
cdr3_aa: CASSLGESGYTF
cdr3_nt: TGTGCCAGCAGCTTAGGGGAGAGCGGCTACACCTTC

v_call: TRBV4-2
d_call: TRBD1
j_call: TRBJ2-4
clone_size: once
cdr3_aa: CASSQSRDRENIQYF
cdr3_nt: TGTGCCAGCAGCCAATCCCGGGACAGGGAGAACATTCAGTACTTC

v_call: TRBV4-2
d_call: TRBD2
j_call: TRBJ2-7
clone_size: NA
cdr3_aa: CASSPGGRDYEQYF
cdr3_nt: TGTGCCAGCAGCCCGGGAGGCAGGGATTACGAGCAGTACTTC

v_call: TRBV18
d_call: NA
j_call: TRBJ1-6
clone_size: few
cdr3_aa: CASSPNLVAGEHYNSPLHF
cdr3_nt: TGTGCCAGCTCACCAAATTTAGTTGCGGGGGAGCACTATAATTCACCCCTCCACTTT

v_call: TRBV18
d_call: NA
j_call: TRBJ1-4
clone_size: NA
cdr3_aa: CASSPRDTATNEKLFF
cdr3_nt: TGTGCCAGCTCACCACGGGACACCGCAACTAATGAAAAACTGTTTTTT

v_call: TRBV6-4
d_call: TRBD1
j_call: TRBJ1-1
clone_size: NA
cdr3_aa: CASSDAQKLTQGAGTEAFF
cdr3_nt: TGTGCCAGCAGTGACGCCCAGAAACTTACACAGGGGGCAGGCACTGAAGCTTTCTTT

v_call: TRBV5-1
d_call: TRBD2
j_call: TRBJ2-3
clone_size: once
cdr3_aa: CASSGGGTDTQYF
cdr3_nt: TGCGCCAGCAGTGGGGGGGGCACAGATACGCAGTATTTT

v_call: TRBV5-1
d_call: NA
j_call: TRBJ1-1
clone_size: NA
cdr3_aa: CASSDQNRDTEAFF
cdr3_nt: TGCGCCAGCAGCGACCAAAACAGGGACACTGAAGCTTTCTTT

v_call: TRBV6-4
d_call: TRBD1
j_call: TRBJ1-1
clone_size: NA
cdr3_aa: CASSDSTGELAEAFF
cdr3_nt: TGTGCCAGCAGTGACTCGACAGGGGAGTTAGCTGAAGCTTTCTTT

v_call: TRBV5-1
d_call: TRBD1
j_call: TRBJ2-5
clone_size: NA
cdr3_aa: CASSWGQTNQETQYF
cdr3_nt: TGCGCCAGCAGCTGGGGACAGACGAACCAAGAGACCCAGTACTTC

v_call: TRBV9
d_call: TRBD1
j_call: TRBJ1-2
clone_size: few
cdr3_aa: CASRSTGAGYGYTF
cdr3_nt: TGTGCCAGCAGGTCTACAGGGGCCGGCTATGGCTACACCTTC

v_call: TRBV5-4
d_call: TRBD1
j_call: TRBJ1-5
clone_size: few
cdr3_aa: CASSLGGTGGTGSQPQHF
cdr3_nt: TGTGCCAGCAGCTTGGGGGGGACAGGGGGCACCGGTAGTCAGCCCCAGCATTTT

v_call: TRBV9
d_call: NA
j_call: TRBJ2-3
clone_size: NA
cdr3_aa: CASSVGPSTDTQYF
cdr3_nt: TGTGCCAGCAGCGTAGGGCCTAGCACAGATACGCAGTATTTT

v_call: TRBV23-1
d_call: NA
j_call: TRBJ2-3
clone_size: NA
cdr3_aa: CACEPGGTDTQYF
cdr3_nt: TGCGCCTGTGAGCCAGGGGGCACAGATACGCAGTATTTT

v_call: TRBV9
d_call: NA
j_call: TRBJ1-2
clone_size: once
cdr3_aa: CASSVAGAGGYTF
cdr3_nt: TGTGCCAGCAGCGTAGCGGGCGCGGGGGGCTACACCTTC

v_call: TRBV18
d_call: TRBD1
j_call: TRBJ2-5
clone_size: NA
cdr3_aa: CASSPPGQLKGETQYF
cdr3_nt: TGTGCCAGCTCACCACCGGGACAGCTAAAGGGAGAGACCCAGTACTTC

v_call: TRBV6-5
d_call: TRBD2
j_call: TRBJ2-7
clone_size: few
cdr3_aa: CASTTGGTPDHEQYF
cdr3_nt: TGTGCCAGCACCACGGGGGGGACACCAGACCACGAGCAGTACTTC

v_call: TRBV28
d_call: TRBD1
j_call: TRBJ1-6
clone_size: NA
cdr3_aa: CASLRDSGNSPLHF
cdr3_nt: TGTGCCAGCCTTCGGGACAGCGGGAATTCACCCCTCCACTTT

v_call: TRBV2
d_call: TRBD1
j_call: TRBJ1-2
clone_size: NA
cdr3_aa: CASSIFRQGDGYTF
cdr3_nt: TGTGCCAGCAGTATATTTCGACAGGGCGATGGCTACACCTTC

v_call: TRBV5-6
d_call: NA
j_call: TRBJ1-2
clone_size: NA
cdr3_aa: CASSSPGNYGYTF
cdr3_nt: TGTGCCAGCAGCTCTCCAGGAAACTATGGCTACACCTTC

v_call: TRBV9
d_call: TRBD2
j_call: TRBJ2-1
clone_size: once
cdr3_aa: CASSVVSGGDYNEQFF
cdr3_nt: TGTGCCAGCAGCGTAGTGAGCGGGGGGGACTACAATGAGCAGTTCTTC

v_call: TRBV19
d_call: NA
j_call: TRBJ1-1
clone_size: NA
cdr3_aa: CASSEGTTEAFF
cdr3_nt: TGTGCCAGTTCCGAGGGAACCACTGAAGCTTTCTTT

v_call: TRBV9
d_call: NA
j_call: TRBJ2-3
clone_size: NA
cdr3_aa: CASSGRGASDTQYF
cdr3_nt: TGTGCCAGCAGCGGTCGTGGGGCTTCGGATACGCAGTATTTT

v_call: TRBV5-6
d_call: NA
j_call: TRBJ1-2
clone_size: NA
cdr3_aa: CASSFTTALTF
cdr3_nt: TGTGCCAGCAGCTTTACGACAGCCCTCACCTTC

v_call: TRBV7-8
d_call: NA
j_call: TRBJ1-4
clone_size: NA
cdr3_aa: CASSLAEGDGEKLFF
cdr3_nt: TGTGCCAGCAGCTTAGCGGAAGGGGATGGCGAAAAACTGTTTTTT

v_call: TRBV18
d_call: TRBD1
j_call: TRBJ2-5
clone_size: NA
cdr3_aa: CASSPRDSHQETQYF
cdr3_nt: TGTGCCAGCTCACCCCGGGACAGCCACCAAGAGACCCAGTACTTC

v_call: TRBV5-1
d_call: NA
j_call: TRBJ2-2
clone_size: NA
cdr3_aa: CASSSGANTGELFF
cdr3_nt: TGCGCCAGCAGCTCCGGAGCCAACACCGGGGAGCTGTTTTTT

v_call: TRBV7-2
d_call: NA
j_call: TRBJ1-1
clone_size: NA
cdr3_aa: CASSLRKTGVEAFF
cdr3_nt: TGTGCCAGCAGCTTACGAAAGACAGGAGTTGAAGCTTTCTTT

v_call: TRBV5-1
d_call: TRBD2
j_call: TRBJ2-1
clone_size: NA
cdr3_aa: CASSSGTSGGAVDEQFF
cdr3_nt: TGCGCCAGCAGCTCCGGGACTAGCGGGGGGGCGGTAGATGAGCAGTTCTTC

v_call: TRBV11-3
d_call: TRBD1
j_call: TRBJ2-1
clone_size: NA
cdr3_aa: CASSRGQGDVGEQFF
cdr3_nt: TGTGCCAGCAGCCGGGGACAGGGGGATGTTGGAGAGCAGTTCTTC

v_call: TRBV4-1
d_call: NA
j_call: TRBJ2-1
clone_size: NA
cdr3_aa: CASGGGGRDNEQFF
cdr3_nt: TGCGCCAGCGGGGGGGGCGGGCGTGACAATGAGCAGTTCTTC

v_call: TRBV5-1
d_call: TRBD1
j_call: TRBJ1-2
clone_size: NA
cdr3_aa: CASSSGTGVGYTF
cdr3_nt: TGCGCCAGCAGCTCCGGGACAGGGGTTGGCTACACCTTC